These 25 T cell receptor beta chains were sequenced from one sample in a study of regulatory T cells in long-lasting Graves disease. Described time point: newly diagnosed GD, antithyroid drugs for less than 3 months. Researchers made the TCR library from RNA that was extracted from PBMCs. Arm-PCR of CDR3 regions with iRepertoire HTBI primers generated TCR beta libraries. TCRdb analysed the multiplex PCR reads with MiXCR anew, one entry per CDR3 protein. The sample has about 540,000 distinct CDR3 sequences, around an eighth seen once. The sample also formed part of further work on T cells in Graves' hyperthyroidism and ophthalmopathy.

The material sequenced was peripheral blood mononuclear cells (PBMCs), taken at new diagnosis, from a patient treated with antithyroid drugs. All receptors come from a man aged 25 to 40 with Graves disease.

This clonotype occurred many times. The chain employs TRBV20-1 and TRBJ2-1; the D is unclear. The CDR3 has 12 residues. V was shortened by 2 bases and J by 6 bases, with 8 bases between the two germline ends. Germline CDR1 and CDR2: DFQATT and SNEGSKA (reference sequence). CDR3 sequence: CSARHNGNEQFF. The CDR3 DNA is TGCAGTGCTAGACACAACGGCAATGAGCAGTTCTTC.

The sample holds many counts of this clonotype. The V gene is TRBV24-1, the J gene TRBJ2-5; either TRBD1 or TRBD2 may supply D (5 bases each). CDR3 length: 16 amino acids. CDR1 is KGHDR and CDR2 is SFDVKD in the germline V gene. Trimming took 4 bases from V and 0 from J, leaving 14 bases between them. In nucleotides, the CDR3 is TGTGCCACCAGTGAACGTATGGGGGTCGACCAAGAGACCCAGTACTTC. Translated: CATSERMGVDQETQYF.

The table lists this clonotype with many counts. The chain is built from TRBV30 and TRBJ1-1, with TRBD1 as a possible D gene (6 bases). The germline gives CDR1 GTSNPN, CDR2 SVGIG (reference sequence). The CDR3 length is 14 residues. The germline V and J ends were trimmed by 2 bases and 11 bases, with 21 bases remaining between them. The CDR3 reads CAWSTFDRHLMAFF. CDR3 coding DNA: TGTGCCTGGAGTACTTTCGACAGGCATCTGATGGCTTTCTTT.

This clonotype was detected a few times. The chain carries TRBV30 and TRBJ1-5; D remains unclear. This CDR3 is built from 16 residues. Germline-derived CDR1 and CDR2 are GTSNPN and SVGIG (reference sequence). Deletions cut 3 bases from V and 1 base from J, with 16 bases between. CDR3 sequence (DNA): TGTGCCTGGAGCGTATCGGCCGGACTGAGCAATCAGCCCCAGCATTTT. The encoded protein is CAWSVSAGLSNQPQHF.

The chain joins TRBV5-1 to TRBJ2-7; the match to TRBD2 covers 7 bases. The CDR3 totals 15 residues. Germline CDR1 is SGHRS and CDR2 is YFSETQ. V trimming: 1 base; J trimming: 6 bases; junction bases outside the gene matches: 10. Here the CDR3 DNA reads TGCGCCAGCAGCTTGCTGGGGGGTGCTAGCGGCGAGCAGTACTTC. Protein: CASSLLGGASGEQYF. Full variable domain (rest looked up from reference TRBV5-1 and TRBJ2-7): KAGVTQTPRYLIKTRGQQVTLSCSPISGHRSVSWYQQTPGQGLQFLFEYFSETQRNKGNFPGRFSGRQFSNSRSEMNVSTLELGDSALYLCASSLLGGASGEQYFGPGTRLTVT.

This clonotype was observed many times. The V call is TRBV9, the J call TRBJ2-7, with 9 bases lining up with TRBD2. Germline V lookup: CDR1 SGDLS, CDR2 YYNGEE. The CDR3 consists of 15 residues. V dropped 3 bases and J dropped 6; count of bases not matched to a gene: 10. CDR3 coding DNA: TGTGCCAGCAGCGCTAGCGGGGTCACTCACGGCGAGCAGTACTTC. Amino acids: CASSASGVTHGEQYF.

On this clonotype: This may stem from a read error, because a much larger clone lies one nucleotide away. The final CDR3 position lacks the conserved phenylalanine or tryptophan, pointing to a likely read error. The chain has TRBV27 and TRBJ2-7; tentatively, D is TRBD2 (5 bases). This CDR3 is built from 11 residues. With 4 bases removed from V and 9 bases from J, the gap between germline ends came to 10 bases. Germline V gives CDR1 MNHEY, CDR2 SMNVEV (reference sequence). The CDR3: CASSSDYWQYL. DNA of the CDR3: TGTGCCAGCAGTTCTGACTATTGGCAGTACCTC.

The chain carries TRBV18 and TRBJ2-2; D is possibly TRBD1 (6 bases). Trimming left V 4 bases short and J 3 bases short, with 15 bases between. This CDR3 is 16 amino acids long. Germline CDR1 KGHSH, CDR2 LQKENI. The CDR3 loop reads CASSRYLQGYTGELFF. For the CDR3, the DNA is TGTGCCAGCTCACGTTACTTACAGGGATACACCGGGGAGCTGTTTTTT.

In its sample, this clonotype was seen many times. The V and J genes are TRBV5-1 and TRBJ2-7; 7 bases are a match to TRBD2. V was pared by 4 bases and J by 4 bases, with 5 bases of the junction left unmatched. Per germline, CDR1 SGHRS and CDR2 YFSETQ. The CDR3 spans 13 residues. The CDR3 loop is CASSEWEGYEQYF. CDR3 nucleotide sequence: TGCGCCAGCAGCGAGTGGGAGGGGTACGAGCAGTACTTC.

At least ten counts were recorded for this clonotype. The chain uses TRBV19 and TRBJ1-2; D is possibly TRBD1 (5 bases). CDR1 and CDR2 from the germline V gene are LNHDA and SQIVND (reference sequence). The V gene lost 3 bases and the J gene lost 5 bases, with 13 bases spanning the gap. The CDR3 spans 14 residues. The CDR3 loop is CASSIVRGQYGYTF. The CDR3 DNA reads as TGTGCCAGTAGTATCGTAAGGGGCCAGTATGGCTACACCTTC.

This clonotype appeared many times. The chain combines TRBV20-1 with TRBJ2-1; unclear D gene. Between the trimmed V and J ends, which lost 1 base and 10 bases, there was a span of 5 bases. Germline V gene lookup returns CDR1 DFQATT and CDR2 SNEGSKA (reference sequence). The CDR3 is made up of 10 amino acids. CDR3 nucleotides: TGCAGTGCTAGAGTTCTGGAGCAGTTCTTC. Its translation is CSARVLEQFF.

This clonotype was recorded many times. The J gene is TRBJ2-1, the V gene TRBV11-2; 11 nucleotides match TRBD2. From germline, CDR1 is SGHAT and CDR2 FQNNGV. J lost 9 bases, V lost 5 bases, and 12 bases had no gene match. The CDR3 has 16 amino acids. The CDR3 sequence: CASSPLPPGTSGEQFF. CDR3 bases: TGTGCCAGCAGCCCCCTCCCTCCGGGGACTAGCGGTGAGCAGTTCTTC.

This clonotype was recorded at least ten times. V and J are TRBV29-1 and TRBJ2-3; TRBD1 is a possible D gene (7 bases). This CDR3 spans 15 amino acids. Germline CDR1 reads SQVTM; CDR2 reads ANQGSEA. Trimming shortened V by 6 bases and J by 3 bases, and 19 bases separated the two germline ends. CDR3 in amino acids: CSVPQGRGRTDTQYF. Written as DNA, the CDR3 is TGCAGCGTACCACAGGGCAGGGGGAGGACAGATACGCAGTATTTT.

The chain employs TRBV6-1 and TRBJ2-2; 11 positions match TRBD1. The CDR3 length is 13 residues. Trimming took 8 bases from V and 6 from J; bases not matched to a gene: 2. Germline CDR1 is MNHNS and CDR2 is SASEGT. The CDR3 reads CASEGQGAGELFF. Written as DNA, the CDR3 is TGTGCCAGCGAGGGACAGGGGGCCGGGGAGCTGTTTTTT.

This clonotype was seen more than once but under ten times. The chain combines TRBV15 with TRBJ1-4, with a tentative D call TRBD1 (5 bases). The V gene's germline CDR1 is LNHNV and CDR2 YYDKDF (reference sequence). The CDR3 is 12 amino acids. Trimming stripped 8 bases from V and 8 bases from J, with 12 bases between. This chain's CDR3 is CATGTNSEKLFF. The DNA for the CDR3 is TGTGCCACCGGGACCAATTCGGAAAAACTGTTTTTT.

This clonotype was seen ten or more times. This chain joins TRBV20-1 and TRBJ1-1; D unclear. Looked up from germline, CDR1 is DFQATT and CDR2 is SNEGSKA (reference sequence). Trimming shortened V by 6 bases and J by 1 base, and 12 bases separated the two germline ends. The CDR3 length is 13 residues. The CDR3 DNA sequence: TGCAGTGCCACGGGCACCTCGAACACTGAAGCTTTCTTT. As protein: CSATGTSNTEAFF.

About this clonotype itself: Just one base apart from a much larger clone, this may be a read error. The chain joins TRBV3-1 to TRBJ2-7; no definite D call. This CDR3 is 9 amino acids long. The germline V gene has CDR1 LGHDT and CDR2 YNNKEL (reference sequence). Trimming shortened V by 10 bases and J by 2 bases, and 3 bases separated the two germline ends. In nucleotides, the CDR3 is TGTGCCACAACCTACGAGCAGTACTTC. Its protein product is CATTYEQYF.

This clonotype was recorded at least ten times. CDR3 region: CSASRGSPTGELFF. CDR3 DNA sequence: TGCAGTGCTAGTCGCGGGAGTCCAACCGGGGAGCTGTTTTTT. The V call is TRBV20-1, the J call TRBJ2-2; 7 nucleotides align to TRBD2. In germline, CDR1 is DFQATT, CDR2 SNEGSKA (reference sequence). The ends lost 3 bases at V and 5 bases at J; junction bases unmatched: 6. The CDR3 extends over 14 amino acids.

This clonotype was recorded many times. The J gene is TRBJ2-7, the V gene TRBV10-3; 10 bases are a match to TRBD2. Germline V CDR1 and CDR2: ENHRY, SYGVKD. This CDR3 contains 15 residues. Trimming removed 4 bases from V and 7 bases from J; junction bases left unmatched: 10. The CDR3 bases are TGTGCCATCAGTGTCCGGCTAGCGGGAGCTCGGGAGCAGTACTTC. It is translated as CAISVRLAGAREQYF.

This clonotype was detected many times. V is TRBV20-1 and J is TRBJ1-5; D may be TRBD1 (5 bases). Germline loops: CDR1 DFQATT, CDR2 SNEGSKA (reference sequence). The CDR3 sequence is 14 residues long. Trimming removed 3 bases from V and 2 bases from J, with 11 bases in between. CDR3 coding DNA: TGCAGTGCTAGGGACGGGGCTGGCAATCAGCCCCAGCATTTT. Translation gives CSARDGAGNQPQHF.

This chain joins TRBV5-1 and TRBJ2-5; D is possibly TRBD1 (5 bases). Germline CDR1 and CDR2: SGHRS and YFSETQ. Trimming took off 0 bases at V and 4 bases at J, with 13 bases between the two ends. This CDR3 has 15 residues. The CDR3 loop reads CASSLEGRNRETQYF. CDR3 bases: TGCGCCAGCAGCTTGGAGGGGCGTAATCGAGAGACCCAGTACTTC.

This clonotype was seen only a few times. The CDR3: CASGTKRAAYEQYF. The CDR3, as DNA: TGTGCTAGTGGTACTAAACGGGCAGCCTACGAGCAGTACTTC. V gene TRBV12-5 combines with J gene TRBJ2-7; D uncertain. The V gene's germline CDR1 is LGHNT and CDR2 FRNRAP. V was shortened by 5 bases and J by 2 bases, with 13 bases between the two germline ends. The CDR3 is made up of 14 amino acids.

This clonotype has ten or more counts. The CDR3 DNA reads as TGCAGTGCTACCGTACTAGCGGGAGGGAAGGACACAGATACGCAGTATTTT. Translation gives CSATVLAGGKDTDTQYF. J is TRBJ2-3 and V is TRBV20-1; 13 nucleotides match TRBD2. The J segment lost 2 bases and the V segment lost 4 bases, leaving 9 bases of the junction unmatched. Germline V gives CDR1 DFQATT, CDR2 SNEGSKA (reference sequence). The CDR3 is made up of 17 amino acids.

The chain is built from TRBV7-9 and TRBJ1-3; TRBD1 might be the D (5 bases). V was trimmed by 5 bases and J by 0 bases, leaving 8 bases between them. Germline V CDR1 and CDR2: SEHNR, FQNEAQ (reference sequence). The CDR3 covers 14 residues. Here the CDR3 DNA reads TGTGCCAGCAGCCGAGGGGTCTCTGGAAACACCATATATTTT. Translated: CASSRGVSGNTIYF.

Regarding this clonotype: Just one base apart from a much larger clone, this may be a read error. V is TRBV6-1 and J is TRBJ2-6; possibly TRBD1 for D (6 bases). The CDR3 consists of 15 residues. The germline CDR1 and CDR2 sequences are MNHNS and SASEGT. The CDR3 protein is CAGSTGSSGANVLTF. CDR3 DNA sequence: TGTGCCGGCAGCACAGGGAGCTCTGGGGCCAACGTCCTGACTTTC.